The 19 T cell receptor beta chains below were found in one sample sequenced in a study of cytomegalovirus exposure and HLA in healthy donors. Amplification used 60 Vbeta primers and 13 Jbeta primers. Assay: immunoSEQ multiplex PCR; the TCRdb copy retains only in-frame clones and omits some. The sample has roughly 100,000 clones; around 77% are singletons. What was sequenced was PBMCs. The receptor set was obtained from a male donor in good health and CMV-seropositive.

The CDR3 DNA follows: TGTGCCAGCAGCCCTAGACAGGGGGTCCACAATGAGCAGTTCTTC. Translated, it gives CASSPRQGVHNEQFF. The J gene is TRBJ2-1, the V gene TRBV5-4; 9 positions agree with TRBD1. Trimming took 4 bases from V and 5 from J; bases not matched to a gene: 7. CDR1 is SGHNT and CDR2 is YYREEE in the germline V gene (reference sequence). The CDR3 runs to 15 residues. The variable domain in full, completed from reference TRBV5-4 and TRBJ2-1, reads ETGVTQSPTHLIKTRGQQVTLRCSSQSGHNTVSWYQQALGQGPQFIFQYYREEENGRGNFPPRFSGLQFPNYSSELNVNALELDDSALYLCASSPRQGVHNEQFFGPGTRLTVL.

CDR3 protein: CASSRTAVQGSEQYF. The CDR3 nucleotides are TGTGCCAGTAGTCGGACTGCCGTCCAGGGGTCCGAGCAGTACTTC. The J gene is TRBJ2-7, the V gene TRBV19, with D perhaps TRBD1 (6 bases). Looked up from germline, CDR1 is LNHDA and CDR2 is SQIVND (reference sequence). CDR3 length: 15 residues. V shed 5 bases and J shed 6 bases, with 20 bases lying between them.

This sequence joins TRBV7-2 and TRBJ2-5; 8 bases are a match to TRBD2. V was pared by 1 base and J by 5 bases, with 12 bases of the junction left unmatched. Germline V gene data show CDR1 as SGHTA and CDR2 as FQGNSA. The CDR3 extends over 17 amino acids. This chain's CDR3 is CASSLGRVAGSRETQYF. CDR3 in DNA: TGTGCCAGCAGCTTAGGAAGGGTAGCGGGGTCCCGGGAGACCCAGTACTTC. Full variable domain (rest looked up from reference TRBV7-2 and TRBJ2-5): GAGVSQSPSNKVTEKGKDVELRCDPISGHTALYWYRQSLGQGLEFLIYFQGNSAPDKSGLPSDRFSAERTGGSVSTLTIQRTQQEDSAVYLCASSLGRVAGSRETQYFGPGTRLLVL.

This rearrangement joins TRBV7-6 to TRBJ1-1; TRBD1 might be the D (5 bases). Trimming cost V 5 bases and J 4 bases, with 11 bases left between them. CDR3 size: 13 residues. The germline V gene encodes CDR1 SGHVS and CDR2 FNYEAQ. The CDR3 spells CASSRNRFTEAFF. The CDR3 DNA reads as TGTGCCAGCAGCCGGAACAGGTTCACTGAAGCTTTCTTT.

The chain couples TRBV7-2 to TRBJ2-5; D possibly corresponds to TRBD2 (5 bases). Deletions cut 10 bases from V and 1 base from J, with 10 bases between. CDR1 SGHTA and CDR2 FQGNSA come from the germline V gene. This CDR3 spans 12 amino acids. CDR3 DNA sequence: TGTGCCATCAGGCGGGCCCAAGAGACCCAGTACTTC. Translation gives CAIRRAQETQYF.

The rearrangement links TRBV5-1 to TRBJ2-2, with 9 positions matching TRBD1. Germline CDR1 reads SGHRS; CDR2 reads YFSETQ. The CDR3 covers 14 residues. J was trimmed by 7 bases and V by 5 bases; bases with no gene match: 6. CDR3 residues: CASSETGGGGELFF. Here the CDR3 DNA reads TGCGCCAGCAGTGAAACAGGGGGCGGCGGGGAGCTGTTTTTT.

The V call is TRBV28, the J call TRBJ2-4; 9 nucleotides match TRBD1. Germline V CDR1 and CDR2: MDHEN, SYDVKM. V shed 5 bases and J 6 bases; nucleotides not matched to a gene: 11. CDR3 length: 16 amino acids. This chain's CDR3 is CASSAQPTGGGNIQYF. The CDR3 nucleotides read TGTGCCAGCAGTGCACAACCGACAGGGGGTGGAAACATTCAGTACTTC.

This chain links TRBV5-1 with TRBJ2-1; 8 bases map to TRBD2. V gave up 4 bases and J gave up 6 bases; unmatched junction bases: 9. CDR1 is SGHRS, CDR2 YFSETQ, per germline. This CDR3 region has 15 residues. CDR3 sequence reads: CASSPTSGFANEQFF. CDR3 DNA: TGCGCCAGCAGCCCAACTAGCGGCTTTGCCAATGAGCAGTTCTTC. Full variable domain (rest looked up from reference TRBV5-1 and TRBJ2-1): KAGVTQTPRYLIKTRGQQVTLSCSPISGHRSVSWYQQTPGQGLQFLFEYFSETQRNKGNFPGRFSGRQFSNSRSEMNVSTLELGDSALYLCASSPTSGFANEQFFGPGTRLTVL.

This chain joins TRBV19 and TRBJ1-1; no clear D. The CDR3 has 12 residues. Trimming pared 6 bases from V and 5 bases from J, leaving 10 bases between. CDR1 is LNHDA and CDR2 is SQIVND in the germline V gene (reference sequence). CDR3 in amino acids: CASRKGGTEAFF. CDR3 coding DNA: TGTGCCAGTAGGAAAGGAGGGACTGAAGCTTTCTTT.

CDR3 region: CASSLRTGNNQPQHF. CDR3 nucleotides: TGTGCCAGCAGCTTACGGACAGGGAACAATCAGCCCCAGCATTTT. This sequence joins TRBV7-2 and TRBJ1-5; 8 bases line up with TRBD1. V was pared by 2 bases and J by 3 bases, with 3 bases of the junction left unmatched. The CDR3 has 15 amino acids. Germline CDR1 reads SGHTA; CDR2 reads FQGNSA.

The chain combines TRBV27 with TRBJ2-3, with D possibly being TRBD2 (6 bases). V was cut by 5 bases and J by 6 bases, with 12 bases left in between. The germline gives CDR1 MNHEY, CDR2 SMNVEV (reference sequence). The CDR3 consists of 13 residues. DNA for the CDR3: TGTGCCAGCAGTAGGGGACTCGCTGATACGCAGTATTTT. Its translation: CASSRGLADTQYF.

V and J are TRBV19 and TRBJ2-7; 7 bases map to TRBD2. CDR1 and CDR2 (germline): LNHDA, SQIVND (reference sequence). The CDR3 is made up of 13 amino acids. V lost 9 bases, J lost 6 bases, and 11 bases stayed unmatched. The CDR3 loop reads CASQGAGKSEQYF. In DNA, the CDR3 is TGTGCCAGCCAAGGAGCGGGAAAGAGCGAGCAGTACTTC.

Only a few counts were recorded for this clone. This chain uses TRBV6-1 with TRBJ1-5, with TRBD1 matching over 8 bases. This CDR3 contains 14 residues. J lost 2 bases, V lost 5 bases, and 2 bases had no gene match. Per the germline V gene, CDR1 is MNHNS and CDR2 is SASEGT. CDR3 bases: TGTGCCAGCAGTTCGACAGGGGGCAATCAGCCCCAGCATTTT. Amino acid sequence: CASSSTGGNQPQHF.

Here the CDR3 reads CASSRTRQGAGGYTF. Here the CDR3 DNA reads TGCGCCAGCAGCCGGACAAGACAGGGGGCGGGGGGCTACACCTTC. This chain links TRBV4-3 with TRBJ1-2; 10 nucleotides match TRBD1. Germline values: CDR1 LGHNA, CDR2 YSLEER. This CDR3 contains 15 residues. The V gene end was trimmed by 4 bases and the J gene end by 8 bases; junction bases not matched to a gene: 10.

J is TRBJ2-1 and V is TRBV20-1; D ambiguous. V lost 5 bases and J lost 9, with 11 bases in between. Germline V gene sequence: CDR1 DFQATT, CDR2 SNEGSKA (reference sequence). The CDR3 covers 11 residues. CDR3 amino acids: CSAPRGSEQFF. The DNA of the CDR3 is TGCAGTGCTCCTAGAGGCAGTGAGCAGTTCTTC.

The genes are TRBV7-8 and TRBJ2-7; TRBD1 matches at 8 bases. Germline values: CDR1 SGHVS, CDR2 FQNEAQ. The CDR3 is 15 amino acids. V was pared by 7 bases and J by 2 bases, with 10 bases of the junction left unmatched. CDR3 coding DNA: TGTGCCAGCATCGAACATCGACAGGGGCCCTACGAGCAGTACTTC. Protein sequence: CASIEHRQGPYEQYF.

Here the CDR3 reads CASREGNQPQHF. The CDR3 DNA reads as TGTGCCAGTCGGGAGGGGAATCAGCCCCAGCATTTT. J is TRBJ1-5 and V is TRBV19; TRBD1 is a possible D gene (5 bases). The V end was cut by 8 bases, the J end by 4 bases, with 9 bases between. CDR1 and CDR2 from the germline V gene are LNHDA and SQIVND (reference sequence). The CDR3 has 12 residues. Full variable domain (missing parts from reference TRBV19 and TRBJ1-5): DGGITQSPKYLFRKEGQNVTLSCEQNLNHDAMYWYRQDPGQGLRLIYYSQIVNDFQKGDIAEGYSVSREKKESFPLTVTSAQKNPTAFYLCASREGNQPQHFGDGTRLSIL.

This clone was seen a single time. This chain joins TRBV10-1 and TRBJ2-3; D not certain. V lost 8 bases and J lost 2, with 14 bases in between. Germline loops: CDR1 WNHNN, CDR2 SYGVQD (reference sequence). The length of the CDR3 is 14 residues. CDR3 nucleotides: TGCGCCAGCGATTCGACTGGATACACAGATACGCAGTATTTT. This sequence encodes CASDSTGYTDTQYF.

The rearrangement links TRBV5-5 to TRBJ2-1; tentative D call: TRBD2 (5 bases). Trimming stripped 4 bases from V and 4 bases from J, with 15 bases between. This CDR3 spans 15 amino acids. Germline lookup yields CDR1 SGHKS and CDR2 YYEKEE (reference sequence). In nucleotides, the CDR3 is TGTGCCAGCAGCACGTTGGGAGAGAGTTACAATGAGCAGTTCTTC. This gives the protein CASSTLGESYNEQFF.